The TCR beta chain described here comes from a study of identifying expanded T cells in peripheral blood (dated by TCRdb to the late 2010s). For context, the study as a whole: Four technical replicates, made by sequencing separate aliquots from the same pool of genomic DNA, were compared pairwise. Overall study outcomes, separate from this receptor: The binomial model flagged 0.9 to 1.5 differentially abundant clones between technical replicates but around 16 over two weeks and over 18 over around four weeks. Across all healthy donors, variance in clone template counts between approximately 2-week samples was found to increase significantly with total template count. The authors expected biological variance in healthy repertoires might increase further over much longer intervals such as months to years. Across all healthy-donor time intervals, the beta-binomial model significantly cut both the number of clones called differentially abundant and the false-positive rate.

No immune events such as infections were documented for the healthy donors during the collection period. Time-dependent variance in a beta-binomial model of T-cell clone differential abundance was calibrated using healthy-donor blood repertoires as a training cohort. The training cohort was composed of some ten healthy donors, 3 female and 7 male. On average the donors were about 40 years old, and their ages spanned 29 to 64 years. Obtained from a commercial supplier, whole blood was collected from each healthy donor at three time points set around 2 weeks apart. Genomic DNA was extracted from unsorted whole blood for immunosequencing. The immunoSEQ Assay, which uses bias-controlled multiplex PCR amplification of genomic DNA, was used to profile TCRbeta CDR3 regions. In the authors' own workflow: The absolute abundance of each unique TCRbeta CDR3 region was quantified after sequences were collapsed and filtered. Differential abundance was tested with a binomial (Fisher-equivalent) model and with a beta-binomial model adding time-dependent variance fitted from healthy donors. Clones with fewer than 5 combined templates were excluded, and clones with Benjamini-Hochberg FDR below 0.01 were called differentially abundant. In the beta-binomial model, variance was expressed as a function of the total template count across the two samples, in the form v = (b*log(k)+a)^2. TCRdb's version of the immuneACCESS table is confined to in-frame rearrangements and falls short of the full clone set. An unresolved V gene accounts for under half of the shortfall where checked; the remainder is of unknown origin. That table is the source of V, J and clone size, and D and trimming were worked out from the DNA. The sample table contains about 58,000 clones; only one count was recorded for over 75% of them. Approximately 15% of the sample belongs to the ten largest clones.

Details on this clone: The target of this receptor is not known. Qualities for individual bases were not recorded, and no much larger clone is one base off.

The germline V gene yields SGHDT for CDR1 and YYEEEE for CDR2. The CDR3 spans 16 residues, from the cysteine through the phenylalanine. The retained sequence is limited to the CDR3, 48 bases, with the frame set at the first base. Cut back by 2 bases and 0 bases, the V and J ends lie 13 bases apart. The V gene is TRBV5-6 and the J gene is TRBJ2-3; TRBD2 is perhaps the D gene, given 6 matching bases. The source is a person between 18 and 75 years old in good health. Sequenced: blood. For the CDR3, the sequence is CASSFRWEESTDTQYF. The sequenced DNA is TGTGCCAGCAGCTTCCGATGGGAGGAAAGCACAGATACGCAGTATTTT.